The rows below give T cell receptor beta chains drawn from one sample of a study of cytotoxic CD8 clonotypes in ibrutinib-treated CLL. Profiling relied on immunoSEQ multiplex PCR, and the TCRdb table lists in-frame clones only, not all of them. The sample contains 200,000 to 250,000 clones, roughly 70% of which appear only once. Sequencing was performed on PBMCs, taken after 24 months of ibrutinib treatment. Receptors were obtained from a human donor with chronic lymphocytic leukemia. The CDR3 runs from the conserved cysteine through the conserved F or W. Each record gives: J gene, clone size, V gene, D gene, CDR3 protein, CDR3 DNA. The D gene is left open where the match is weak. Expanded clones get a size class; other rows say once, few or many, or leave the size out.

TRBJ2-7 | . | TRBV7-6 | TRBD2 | CASSPPASGYEQYF | TGTGCCAGCAGCCCCCCGGCTAGCGGGTACGAGCAGTACTTC
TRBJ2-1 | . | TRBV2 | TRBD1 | CASILLIGTANEQFF | TGTGCCAGCATTCTCCTAATAGGGACAGCCAATGAGCAGTTCTTC
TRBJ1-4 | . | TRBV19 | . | CASISQINEKLFF | TGTGCCAGTATAAGCCAGATTAATGAAAAACTGTTTTTT
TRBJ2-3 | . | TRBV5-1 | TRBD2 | CASSTSGGTDTQYF | TGCGCCAGCAGCACTAGCGGAGGCACAGATACGCAGTATTTT
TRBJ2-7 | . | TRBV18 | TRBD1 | CASSPPDRGLSYEQYF | TGTGCCAGCTCACCACCCGACAGGGGGCTGTCCTACGAGCAGTACTTC
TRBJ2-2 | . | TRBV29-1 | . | CSAGASNTGELFF | TGCAGCGCCGGGGCCTCGAACACCGGGGAGCTGTTTTTT
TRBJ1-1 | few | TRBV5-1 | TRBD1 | CASTGRGQGTEAFF | TGCGCCAGCACGGGAAGGGGGCAGGGCACTGAAGCTTTCTTT
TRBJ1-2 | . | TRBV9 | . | CASSELGQYGYTF | TGTGCCAGCAGCGAACTCGGACAGTATGGCTACACCTTC
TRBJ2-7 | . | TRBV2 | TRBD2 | CASSIIAGAYEQYF | TGTGCCAGCAGTATAATAGCGGGAGCCTACGAGCAGTACTTC
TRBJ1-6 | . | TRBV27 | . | CASSFREGGDSPLHF | TGTGCCAGCAGTTTTCGGGAGGGAGGCGATTCACCCCTCCACTTT
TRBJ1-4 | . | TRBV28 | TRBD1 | CASRAGTATNEKLFF | TGTGCCAGCAGGGCCGGGACAGCAACTAATGAAAAACTGTTTTTT
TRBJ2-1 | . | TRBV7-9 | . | CASSLAGREFF | TGTGCCAGCAGCTTAGCCGGGAGAGAGTTCTTC
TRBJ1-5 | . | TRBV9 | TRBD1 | CASSAGTGGGNQPQHF | TGTGCCAGCAGCGCCGGGACAGGGGGCGGCAATCAGCCCCAGCATTTT
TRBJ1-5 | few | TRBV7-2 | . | CASTPASVDQPQHF | TGTGCCAGCACCCCCGCCTCTGTGGATCAGCCCCAGCATTTT
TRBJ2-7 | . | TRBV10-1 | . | CASSFSANYEQYF | TGCGCCAGCAGCTTTAGCGCGAACTACGAGCAGTACTTC
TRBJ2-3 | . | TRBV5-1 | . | CASTQWYTLDTQYF | TGCGCCAGCACGCAGTGGTACACCCTAGATACGCAGTATTTT
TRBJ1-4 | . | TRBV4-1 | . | CASSQGVTNEKLFF | TGCGCCAGCAGCCAAGGGGTAACTAATGAAAAACTGTTTTTT
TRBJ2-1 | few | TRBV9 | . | CASSVEVAVYNEQFF | TGTGCCAGCAGCGTAGAGGTAGCGGTCTACAATGAGCAGTTCTTC
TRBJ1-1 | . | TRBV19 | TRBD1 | CASSLRTGEAFF | TGTGCCAGTAGTCTCCGGACAGGAGAAGCTTTCTTT
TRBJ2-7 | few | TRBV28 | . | CASSRAPYEQYF | TGTGCCAGTTCACGAGCCCCCTACGAGCAGTACTTC
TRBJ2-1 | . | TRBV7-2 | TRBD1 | CASSLGPPGQGNYEQFF | TGTGCCAGCAGCTTAGGGCCCCCGGGACAGGGTAATTATGAGCAGTTCTTC
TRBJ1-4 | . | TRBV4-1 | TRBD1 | CASSQDPGTGNEKLFF | TGCGCCAGCAGCCAAGATCCAGGGACAGGGAATGAAAAACTGTTTTTT
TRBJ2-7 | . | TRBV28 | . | CASSLGANTYEQYF | TGTGCCAGCAGTTTAGGGGCAAACACCTACGAGCAGTACTTC
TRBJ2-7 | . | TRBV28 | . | CASSFGGVSSYEQYF | TGTGCCAGCAGTTTTGGCGGGGTGAGCTCCTACGAGCAGTACTTC
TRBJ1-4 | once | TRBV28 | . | CASWGRRLNEKLFF | TGTGCCAGCTGGGGGAGGCGCCTTAATGAAAAACTGTTTTTT
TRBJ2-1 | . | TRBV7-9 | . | CASSLPLDVSPRDEQFF | TGTGCCAGCAGCCTCCCTCTTGACGTTAGCCCGCGGGATGAGCAGTTCTTC
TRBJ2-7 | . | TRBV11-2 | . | CASSLQFGQAGEQYF | TGTGCCAGCAGCTTACAGTTCGGCCAGGCCGGCGAGCAGTACTTC
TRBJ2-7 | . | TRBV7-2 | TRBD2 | CASSFLERDAYEQYF | TGTGCCAGCAGCTTCCTGGAGCGGGATGCCTACGAGCAGTACTTC
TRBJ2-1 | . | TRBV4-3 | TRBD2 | CASSHQGLAANNEQFF | TGCGCCAGCAGCCACCAAGGACTAGCGGCCAACAATGAGCAGTTCTTC
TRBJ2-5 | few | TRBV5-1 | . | CASSLAAGVETQYF | TGCGCCAGCAGCTTGGCGGCAGGGGTGGAGACCCAGTACTTC
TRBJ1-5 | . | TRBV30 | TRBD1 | CAWDTGTAGGQPQHF | TGTGCCTGGGACACCGGGACAGCCGGGGGACAGCCCCAGCATTTT
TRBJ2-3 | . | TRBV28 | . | CASSLNPLEPSTDTQYF | TGTGCCAGCAGTTTAAACCCCCTGGAGCCTAGCACAGATACGCAGTATTTT
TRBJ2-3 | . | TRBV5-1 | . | CASSLGFGDTQYF | TGCGCCAGCAGCTTGGGATTTGGAGATACGCAGTATTTT
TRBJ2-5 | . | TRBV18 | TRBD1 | CASSPVGGEWGETQYF | TGTGCCAGCTCACCAGTAGGGGGCGAGTGGGGAGAGACCCAGTACTTC
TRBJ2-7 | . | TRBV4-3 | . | CASSQDGQSPYEQYF | TGCGCCAGCAGCCAAGATGGACAGTCACCTTACGAGCAGTACTTC
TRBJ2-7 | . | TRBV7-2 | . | CASSLVGGITGEQYF | TGTGCCAGCAGCTTAGTGGGCGGGATAACGGGCGAGCAGTACTTC
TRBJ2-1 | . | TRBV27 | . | CASSLARSGNEQFF | TGTGCCAGCAGTTTAGCTAGGTCGGGAAATGAGCAGTTCTTC
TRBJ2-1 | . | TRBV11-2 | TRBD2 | CASSLGGSGLKNEQFF | TGTGCCAGCAGCCTGGGAGGGTCGGGACTCAAAAATGAGCAGTTCTTC
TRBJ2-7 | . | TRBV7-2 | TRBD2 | CASSFRLAAQGEQYF | TGTGCCAGCAGCTTTAGACTAGCGGCCCAGGGCGAGCAGTACTTC
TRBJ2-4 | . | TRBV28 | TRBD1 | CASSSRQGDKNIQYF | TGTGCCAGCAGCTCTCGACAGGGGGACAAAAACATTCAGTACTTC
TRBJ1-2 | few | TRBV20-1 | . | CSAKRDHGYTF | TGCAGTGCCAAGAGGGACCATGGCTACACCTTC
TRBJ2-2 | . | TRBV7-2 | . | CASSLSRGNPLGGELFF | TGTGCCAGCAGCTTAAGTAGAGGGAATCCCCTCGGCGGGGAGCTGTTTTTT
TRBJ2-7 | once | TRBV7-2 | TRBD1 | CASSGDPGTGGVSVYEQYF | TGTGCCAGCAGCGGCGACCCCGGGACAGGGGGTGTTAGCGTTTACGAGCAGTACTTC
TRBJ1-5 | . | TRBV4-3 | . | CASSQTAGSNQPQHF | TGCGCCAGCAGCCAAACGGCAGGTAGCAATCAGCCCCAGCATTTT
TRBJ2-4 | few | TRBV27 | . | CASSPYPLAKNIQYF | TGTGCCAGCAGTCCCTACCCTTTAGCCAAAAACATTCAGTACTTC
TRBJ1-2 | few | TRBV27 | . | CASSPYTEANYGYTF | TGTGCCAGCAGTCCATACACGGAGGCGAACTATGGCTACACCTTC
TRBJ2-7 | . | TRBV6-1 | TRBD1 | CAGGQGGYEQYF | TGTGCCGGGGGACAGGGTGGGTACGAGCAGTACTTC
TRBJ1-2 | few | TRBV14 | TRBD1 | CASSQGDRVGYGYTF | TGTGCCAGCAGCCAAGGGGACAGGGTGGGCTATGGCTACACCTTC